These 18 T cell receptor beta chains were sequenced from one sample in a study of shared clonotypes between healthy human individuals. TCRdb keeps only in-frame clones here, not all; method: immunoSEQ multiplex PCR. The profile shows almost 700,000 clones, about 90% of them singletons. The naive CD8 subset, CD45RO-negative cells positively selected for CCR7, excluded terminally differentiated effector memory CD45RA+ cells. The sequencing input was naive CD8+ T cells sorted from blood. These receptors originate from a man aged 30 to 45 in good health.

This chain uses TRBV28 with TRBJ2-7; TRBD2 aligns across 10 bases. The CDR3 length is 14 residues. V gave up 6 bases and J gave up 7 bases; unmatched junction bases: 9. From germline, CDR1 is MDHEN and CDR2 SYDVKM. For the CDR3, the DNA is TGTGCCAGCAGCGAGACTAGCGGGTTTGCAGAGCAGTACTTC. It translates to CASSETSGFAEQYF.

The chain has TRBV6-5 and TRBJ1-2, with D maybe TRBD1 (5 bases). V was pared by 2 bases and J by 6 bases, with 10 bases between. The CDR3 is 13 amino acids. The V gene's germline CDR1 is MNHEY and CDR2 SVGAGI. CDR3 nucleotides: TGTGCCAGCAGTTACCCGGGACGCGATGGCTACACCTTC. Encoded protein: CASSYPGRDGYTF.

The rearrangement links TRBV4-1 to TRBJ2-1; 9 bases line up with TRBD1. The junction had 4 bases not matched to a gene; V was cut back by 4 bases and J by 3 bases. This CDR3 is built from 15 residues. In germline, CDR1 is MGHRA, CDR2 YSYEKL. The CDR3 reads CASSRPGQGYNEQFF. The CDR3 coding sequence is TGCGCCAGCAGCCGACCGGGACAGGGCTACAATGAGCAGTTCTTC.

CDR3: CASSVLTSGDTDTQYF. CDR3 sequence (DNA): TGTGCCAGCAGCGTCCTGACTAGCGGGGATACAGATACGCAGTATTTT. The V gene is TRBV9, the J gene TRBJ2-3; 11 bases match TRBD2. After removal of 2 bases from V and 3 bases from J, the junction contained 5 bases not matched to a gene. This CDR3 is 16 amino acids long. Germline V gene data show CDR1 as SGDLS and CDR2 as YYNGEE.

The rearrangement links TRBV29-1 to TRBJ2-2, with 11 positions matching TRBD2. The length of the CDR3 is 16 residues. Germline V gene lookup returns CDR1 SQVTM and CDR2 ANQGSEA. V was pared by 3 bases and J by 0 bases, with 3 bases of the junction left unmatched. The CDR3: CSVEGTSGSNTGELFF. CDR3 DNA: TGCAGCGTTGAGGGGACTAGCGGATCGAACACCGGGGAGCTGTTTTTT.

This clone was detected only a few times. CDR3 region: CASSEWVYNEQFF. The CDR3 nucleotides are TGTGCCAGCAGTGAATGGGTATACAATGAGCAGTTCTTC. The chain recombines TRBV6-1 with TRBJ2-1; D not resolved. This CDR3 region has 13 residues. Trimming shortened V by 2 bases and J by 4 bases, and 6 bases separated the two germline ends. In germline, CDR1 is MNHNS, CDR2 SASEGT.

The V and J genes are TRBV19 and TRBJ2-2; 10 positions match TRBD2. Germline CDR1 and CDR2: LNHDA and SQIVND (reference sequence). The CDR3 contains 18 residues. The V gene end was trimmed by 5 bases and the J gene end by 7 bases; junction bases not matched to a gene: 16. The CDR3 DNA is TGTGCCAGTAGTCCCACCCCATCTAGCGGGAGTAGGTACGGGGAGCTGTTTTTT. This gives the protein CASSPTPSSGSRYGELFF.

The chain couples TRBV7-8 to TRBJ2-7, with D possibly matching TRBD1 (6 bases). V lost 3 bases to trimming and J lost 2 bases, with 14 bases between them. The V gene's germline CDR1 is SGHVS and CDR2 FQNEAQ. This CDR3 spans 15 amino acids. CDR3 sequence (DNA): TGTGCCAGCAGCTTGATACAGGGCACGGCCTACGAGCAGTACTTC. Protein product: CASSLIQGTAYEQYF.

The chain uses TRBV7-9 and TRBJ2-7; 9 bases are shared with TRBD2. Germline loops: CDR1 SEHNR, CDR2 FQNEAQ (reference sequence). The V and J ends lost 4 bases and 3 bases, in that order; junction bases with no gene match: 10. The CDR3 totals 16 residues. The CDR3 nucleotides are TGTGCCAGCAGCTCAATAGCGGGAGAGGACCTCTACGAGCAGTACTTC. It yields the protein CASSSIAGEDLYEQYF.

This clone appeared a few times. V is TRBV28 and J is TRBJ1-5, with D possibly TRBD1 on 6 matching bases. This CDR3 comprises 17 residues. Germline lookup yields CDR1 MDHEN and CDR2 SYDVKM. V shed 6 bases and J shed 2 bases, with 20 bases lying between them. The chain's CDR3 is CASSFAGQGWGNQPQHF. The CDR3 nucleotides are TGTGCCAGCAGCTTCGCGGGACAAGGATGGGGCAATCAGCCCCAGCATTTT. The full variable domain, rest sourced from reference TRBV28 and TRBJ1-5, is DVKVTQSSRYLVKRTGEKVFLECVQDMDHENMFWYRQDPGLGLRLIYFSYDVKMKEKGDIPEGYSVSREKKERFSLILESASTNQTSMYLCASSFAGQGWGNQPQHFGDGTRLSIL.

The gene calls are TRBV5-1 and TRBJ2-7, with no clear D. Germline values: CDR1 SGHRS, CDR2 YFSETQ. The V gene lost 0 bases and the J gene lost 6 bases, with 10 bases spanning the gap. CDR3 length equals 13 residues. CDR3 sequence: CASSLAINVEQYF. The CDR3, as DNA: TGCGCCAGCAGCTTGGCCATTAATGTCGAGCAGTACTTC.

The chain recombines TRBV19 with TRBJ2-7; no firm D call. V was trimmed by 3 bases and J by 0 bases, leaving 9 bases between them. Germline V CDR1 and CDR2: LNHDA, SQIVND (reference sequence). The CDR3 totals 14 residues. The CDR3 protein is CASSMGTPSYEQYF. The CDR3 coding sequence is TGTGCCAGTAGTATGGGAACGCCCTCCTACGAGCAGTACTTC.

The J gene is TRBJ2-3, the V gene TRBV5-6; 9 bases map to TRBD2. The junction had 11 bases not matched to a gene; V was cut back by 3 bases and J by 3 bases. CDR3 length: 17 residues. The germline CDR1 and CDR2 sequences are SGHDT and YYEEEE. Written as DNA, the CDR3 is TGTGCCAGCAGCTCCCAAGATCTAGCGGGGTATACAGATACGCAGTATTTT. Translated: CASSSQDLAGYTDTQYF.

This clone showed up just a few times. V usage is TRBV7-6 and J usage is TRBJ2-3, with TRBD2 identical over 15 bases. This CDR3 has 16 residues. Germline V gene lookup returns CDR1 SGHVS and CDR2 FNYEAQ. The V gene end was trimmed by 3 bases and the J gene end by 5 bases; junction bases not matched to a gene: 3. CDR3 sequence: CASSFEGLAGGDTQYF. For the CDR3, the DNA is TGTGCCAGCAGCTTTGAGGGACTAGCGGGAGGAGATACGCAGTATTTT.

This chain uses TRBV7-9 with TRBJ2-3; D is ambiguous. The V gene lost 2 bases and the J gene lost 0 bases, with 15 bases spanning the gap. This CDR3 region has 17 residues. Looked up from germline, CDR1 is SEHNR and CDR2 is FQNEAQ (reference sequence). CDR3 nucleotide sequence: TGTGCCAGCAGCTTACAGGTGGGATCGGTTAGCACAGATACGCAGTATTTT. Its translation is CASSLQVGSVSTDTQYF.

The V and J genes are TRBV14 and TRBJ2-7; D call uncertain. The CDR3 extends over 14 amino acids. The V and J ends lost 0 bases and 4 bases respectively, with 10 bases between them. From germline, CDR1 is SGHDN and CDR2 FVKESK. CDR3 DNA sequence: TGTGCCAGCAGCCAAGAGGGGTATAGATACGAGCAGTACTTC. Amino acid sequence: CASSQEGYRYEQYF.

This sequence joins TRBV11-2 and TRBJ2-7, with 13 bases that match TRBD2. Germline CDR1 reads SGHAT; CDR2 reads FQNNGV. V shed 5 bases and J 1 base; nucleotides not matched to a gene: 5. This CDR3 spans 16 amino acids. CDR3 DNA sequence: TGTGCCAGCAGCACCCAGGGACTAGCGGGATCCTACGAGCAGTACTTC. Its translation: CASSTQGLAGSYEQYF.

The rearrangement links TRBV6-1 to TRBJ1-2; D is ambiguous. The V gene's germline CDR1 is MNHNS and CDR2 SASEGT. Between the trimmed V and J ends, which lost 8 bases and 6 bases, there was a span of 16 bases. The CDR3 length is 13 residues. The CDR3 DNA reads TGTGCCAGCGCGGGCAGCCTTTTGGATGGCTACACCTTC. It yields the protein CASAGSLLDGYTF.